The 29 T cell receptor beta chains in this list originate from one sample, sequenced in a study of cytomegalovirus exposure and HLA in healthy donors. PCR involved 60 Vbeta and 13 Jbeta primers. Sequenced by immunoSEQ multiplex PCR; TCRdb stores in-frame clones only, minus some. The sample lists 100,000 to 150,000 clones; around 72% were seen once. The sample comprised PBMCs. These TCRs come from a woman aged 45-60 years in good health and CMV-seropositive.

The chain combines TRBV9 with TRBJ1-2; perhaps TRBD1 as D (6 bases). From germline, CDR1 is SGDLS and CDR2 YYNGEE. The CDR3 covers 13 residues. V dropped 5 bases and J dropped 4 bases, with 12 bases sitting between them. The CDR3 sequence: CASRETGSYGYTF. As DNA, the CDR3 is TGTGCCAGCAGAGAAACAGGGAGCTATGGCTACACCTTC.

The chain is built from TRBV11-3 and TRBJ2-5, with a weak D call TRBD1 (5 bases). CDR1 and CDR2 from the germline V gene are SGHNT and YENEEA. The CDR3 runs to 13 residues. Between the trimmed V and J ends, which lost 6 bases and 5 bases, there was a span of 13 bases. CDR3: CASRKQVQETQYF. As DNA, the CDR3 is TGTGCCAGCAGAAAACAGGTTCAGGAGACCCAGTACTTC.

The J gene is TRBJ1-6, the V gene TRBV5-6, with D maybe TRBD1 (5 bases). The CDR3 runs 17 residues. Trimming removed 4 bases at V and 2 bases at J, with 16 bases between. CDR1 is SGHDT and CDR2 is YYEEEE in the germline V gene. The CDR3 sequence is CASSPGPGGAYNSPLHF. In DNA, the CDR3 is TGTGCCAGCAGCCCAGGCCCGGGGGGGGCCTATAATTCACCCCTCCACTTT. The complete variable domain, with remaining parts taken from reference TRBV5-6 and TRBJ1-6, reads DAGVTQSPTHLIKTRGQQVTLRCSPKSGHDTVSWYQQALGQGPQFIFQYYEEEERQRGNFPDRFSGHQFPNYSSELNVNALLLGDSALYLCASSPGPGGAYNSPLHFGNGTRLTVT.

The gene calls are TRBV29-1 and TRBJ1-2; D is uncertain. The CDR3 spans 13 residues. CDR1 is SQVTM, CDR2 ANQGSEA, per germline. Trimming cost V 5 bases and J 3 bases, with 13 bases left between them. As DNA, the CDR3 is TGCAGCGTTCAAGTGGTCACAGACTATGGCTACACCTTC. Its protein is CSVQVVTDYGYTF.

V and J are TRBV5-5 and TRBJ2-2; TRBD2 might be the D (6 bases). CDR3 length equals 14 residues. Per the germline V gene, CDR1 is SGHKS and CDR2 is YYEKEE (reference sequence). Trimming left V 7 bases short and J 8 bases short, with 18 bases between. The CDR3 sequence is CASSVGTGTGELFF. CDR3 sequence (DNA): TGTGCCAGCTCTGTGGGGACCGGGACTGGGGAGCTGTTTTTT. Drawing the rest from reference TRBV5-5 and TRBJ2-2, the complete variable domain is DAGVTQSPTHLIKTRGQQVTLRCSPISGHKSVSWYQQVLGQGPQFIFQYYEKEERGRGNFPDRFSARQFPNYSSELNVNALLLGDSALYLCASSVGTGTGELFFGEGSRLTVL.

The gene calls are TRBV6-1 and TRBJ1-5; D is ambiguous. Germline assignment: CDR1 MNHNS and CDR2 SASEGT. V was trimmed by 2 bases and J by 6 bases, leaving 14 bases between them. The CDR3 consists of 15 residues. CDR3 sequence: CASSELGGKVQPQHF. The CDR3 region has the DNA TGTGCCAGCAGTGAACTGGGAGGGAAGGTTCAGCCCCAGCATTTT.

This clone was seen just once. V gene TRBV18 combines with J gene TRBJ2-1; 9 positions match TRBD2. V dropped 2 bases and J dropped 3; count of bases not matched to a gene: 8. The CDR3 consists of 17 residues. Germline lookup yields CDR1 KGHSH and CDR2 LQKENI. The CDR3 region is CASSPTGAGGVYNEQFF. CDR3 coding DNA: TGTGCCAGCTCACCAACGGGAGCGGGGGGTGTCTACAATGAGCAGTTCTTC.

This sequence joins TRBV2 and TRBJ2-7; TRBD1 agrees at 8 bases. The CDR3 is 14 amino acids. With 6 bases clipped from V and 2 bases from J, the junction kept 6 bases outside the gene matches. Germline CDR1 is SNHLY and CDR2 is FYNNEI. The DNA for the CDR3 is TGTGCCAGCAGCCCGACAGGGGAGACCTACGAGCAGTACTTC. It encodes CASSPTGETYEQYF.

The CDR3 reads CASSQGGLAGADTQYF. The CDR3 region has the DNA TGCGCCAGCAGCCAAGGGGGACTAGCGGGGGCAGATACGCAGTATTTT. The chain recombines TRBV4-3 with TRBJ2-3; the match to TRBD2 covers 14 bases. CDR1 is LGHNA and CDR2 is YSLEER in the germline V gene. CDR3 length equals 16 residues. With 1 base clipped from V and 4 bases from J, the junction kept 1 base outside the gene matches.

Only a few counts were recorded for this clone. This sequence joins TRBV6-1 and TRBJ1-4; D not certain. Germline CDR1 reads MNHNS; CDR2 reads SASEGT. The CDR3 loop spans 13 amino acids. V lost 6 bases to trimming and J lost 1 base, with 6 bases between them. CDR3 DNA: TGTGCCAGCAGGAGGCAAACTAATGAAAAACTGTTTTTT. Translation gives CASRRQTNEKLFF.

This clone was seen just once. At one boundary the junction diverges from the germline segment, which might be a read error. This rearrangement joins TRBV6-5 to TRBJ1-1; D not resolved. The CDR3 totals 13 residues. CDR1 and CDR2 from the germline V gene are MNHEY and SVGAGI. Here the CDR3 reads CASTYREGTEAFF. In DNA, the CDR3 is TGTGCCAGCACTTACCGGGAGGGCACTGAAGCTTTCTTT.

Written as DNA, the CDR3 is TGTGCCAGCAGTGCCCCCCGACAGCTGGCCCACAATGAGCAGTTCTTC. Translation gives CASSAPRQLAHNEQFF. The chain uses TRBV25-1 and TRBJ2-1; TRBD1 is a possible D gene (5 bases). The V and J ends lost 4 bases and 5 bases respectively, with 18 bases between them. The V gene's germline CDR1 is MGHDK and CDR2 SYGVNS. The CDR3 length is 16 residues.

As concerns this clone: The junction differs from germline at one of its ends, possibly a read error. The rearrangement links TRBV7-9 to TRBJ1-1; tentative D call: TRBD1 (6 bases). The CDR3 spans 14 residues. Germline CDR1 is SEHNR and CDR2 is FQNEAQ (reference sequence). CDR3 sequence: CSSSPAGTNTEAFF. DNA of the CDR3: TGTTCCAGCAGTCCAGCGGGGACAAACACTGAAGCTTTCTTT.

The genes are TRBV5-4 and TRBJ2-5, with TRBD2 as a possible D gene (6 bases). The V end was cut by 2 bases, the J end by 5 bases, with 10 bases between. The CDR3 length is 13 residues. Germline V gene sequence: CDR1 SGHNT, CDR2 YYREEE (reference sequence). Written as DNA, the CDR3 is TGTGCCAGCAGCTTCTCGGGAGTGGAGACCCAGTACTTC. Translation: CASSFSGVETQYF.

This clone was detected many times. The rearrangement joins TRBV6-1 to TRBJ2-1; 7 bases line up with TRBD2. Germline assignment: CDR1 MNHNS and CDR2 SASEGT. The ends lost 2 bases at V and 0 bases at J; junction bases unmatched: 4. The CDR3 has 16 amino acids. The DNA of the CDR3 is TGTGCCAGCAGTGAACCCGGGGGGAGCTCCTACAATGAGCAGTTCTTC. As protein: CASSEPGGSSYNEQFF.

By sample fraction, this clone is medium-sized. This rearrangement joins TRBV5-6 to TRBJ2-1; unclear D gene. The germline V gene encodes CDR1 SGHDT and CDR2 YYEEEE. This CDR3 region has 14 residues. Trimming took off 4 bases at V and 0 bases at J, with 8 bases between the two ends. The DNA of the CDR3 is TGTGCCAGCAGCCCCTACAGCTCCTACAATGAGCAGTTCTTC. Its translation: CASSPYSSYNEQFF.

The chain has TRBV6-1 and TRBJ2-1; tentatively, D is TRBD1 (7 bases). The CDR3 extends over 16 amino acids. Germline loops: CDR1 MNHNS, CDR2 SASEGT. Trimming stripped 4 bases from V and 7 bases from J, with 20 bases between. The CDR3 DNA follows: TGTGCCAGCAGTGGTCCCGGCCAGGGGGGCCGAAATGAGCAGTTCTTC. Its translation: CASSGPGQGGRNEQFF.

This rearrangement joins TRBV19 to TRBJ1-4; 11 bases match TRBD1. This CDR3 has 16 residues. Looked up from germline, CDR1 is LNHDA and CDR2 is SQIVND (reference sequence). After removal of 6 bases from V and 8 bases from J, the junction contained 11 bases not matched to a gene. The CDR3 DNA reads TGTGCCAGTAGATCACCCGGACAGGGGGCGCGAGAAAAACTGTTTTTT. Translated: CASRSPGQGAREKLFF.

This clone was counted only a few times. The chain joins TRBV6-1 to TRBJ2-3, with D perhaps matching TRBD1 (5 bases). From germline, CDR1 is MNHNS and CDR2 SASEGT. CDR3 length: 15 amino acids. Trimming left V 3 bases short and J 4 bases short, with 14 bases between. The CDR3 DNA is TGTGCCAGCAGTGAGGGGCAAGGGATGGCAGATACGCAGTATTTT. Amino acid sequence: CASSEGQGMADTQYF.

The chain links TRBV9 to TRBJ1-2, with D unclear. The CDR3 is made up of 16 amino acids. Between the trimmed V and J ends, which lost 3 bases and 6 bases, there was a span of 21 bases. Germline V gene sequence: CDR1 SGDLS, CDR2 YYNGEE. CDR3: CASSATPEALVNGYTF. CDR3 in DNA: TGTGCCAGCAGCGCTACTCCCGAGGCGCTCGTAAATGGCTACACCTTC.

The CDR3 reads CASSLGGIDEQYF. CDR3 DNA: TGTGCCAGCAGCTTAGGAGGGATTGACGAGCAGTACTTC. V usage is TRBV7-9 and J usage is TRBJ2-7; possible D gene TRBD2, 5 bases. CDR3 length equals 13 residues. Trimming pared 1 base from V and 5 bases from J, leaving 9 bases between. The germline V gene encodes CDR1 SEHNR and CDR2 FQNEAQ (reference sequence).

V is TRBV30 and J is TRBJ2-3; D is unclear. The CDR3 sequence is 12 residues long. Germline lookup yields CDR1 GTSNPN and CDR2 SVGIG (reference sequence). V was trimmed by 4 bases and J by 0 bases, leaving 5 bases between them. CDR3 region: CAWNPSTDTQYF. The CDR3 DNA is TGTGCCTGGAATCCTAGCACAGATACGCAGTATTTT. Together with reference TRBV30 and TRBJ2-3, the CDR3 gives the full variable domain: SQTIHQWPATLVQPVGSPLSLECTVEGTSNPNLYWYRQAAGRGLQLLFYSVGIGQISSEVPQNLSASRPQDRQFILSSKKLLLSDSGFYLCAWNPSTDTQYFGPGTRLTVL.

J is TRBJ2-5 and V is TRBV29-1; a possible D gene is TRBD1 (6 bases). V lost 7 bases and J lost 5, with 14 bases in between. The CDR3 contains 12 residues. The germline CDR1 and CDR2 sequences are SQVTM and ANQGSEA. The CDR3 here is CSGETGVETQYF. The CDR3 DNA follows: TGCAGCGGAGAGACAGGTGTTGAGACCCAGTACTTC.

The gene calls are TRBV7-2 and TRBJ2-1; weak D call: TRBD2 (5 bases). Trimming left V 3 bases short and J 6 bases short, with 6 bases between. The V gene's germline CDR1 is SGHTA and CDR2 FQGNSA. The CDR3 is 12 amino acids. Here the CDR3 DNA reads TGTGCCAGCAGCTTGACTACCAATGAGCAGTTCTTC. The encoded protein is CASSLTTNEQFF.

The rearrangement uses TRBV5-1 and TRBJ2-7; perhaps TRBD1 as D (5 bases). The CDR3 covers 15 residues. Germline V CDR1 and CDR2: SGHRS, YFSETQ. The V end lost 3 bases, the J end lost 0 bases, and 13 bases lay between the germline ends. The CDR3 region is CASSWGSGLSYEQYF. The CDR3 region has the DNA TGCGCCAGCAGCTGGGGTTCAGGGCTCTCCTACGAGCAGTACTTC.

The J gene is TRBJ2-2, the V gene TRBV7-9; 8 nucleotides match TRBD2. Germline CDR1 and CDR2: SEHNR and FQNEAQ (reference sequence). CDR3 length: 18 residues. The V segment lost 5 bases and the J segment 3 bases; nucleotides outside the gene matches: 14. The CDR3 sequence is CASSRPGGAGGYTGELFF. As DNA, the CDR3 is TGTGCCAGCAGCCGACCCGGCGGCGCGGGAGGTTACACCGGGGAGCTGTTTTTT.

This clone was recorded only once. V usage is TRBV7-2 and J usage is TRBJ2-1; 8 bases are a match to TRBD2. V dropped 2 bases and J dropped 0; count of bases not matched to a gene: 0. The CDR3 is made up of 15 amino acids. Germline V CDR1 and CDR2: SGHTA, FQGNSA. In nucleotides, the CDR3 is TGTGCCAGCAGCTTAAGCGGGAGCTCCTACAATGAGCAGTTCTTC. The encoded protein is CASSLSGSSYNEQFF.

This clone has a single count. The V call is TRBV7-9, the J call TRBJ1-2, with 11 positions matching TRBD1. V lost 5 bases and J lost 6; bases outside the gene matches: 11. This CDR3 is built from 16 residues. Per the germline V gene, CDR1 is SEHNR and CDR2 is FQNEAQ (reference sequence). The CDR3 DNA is TGTGCCAGCAGCCCCTCTCGGGGGACAGGGGGGGATGGCTACACCTTC. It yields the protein CASSPSRGTGGDGYTF.

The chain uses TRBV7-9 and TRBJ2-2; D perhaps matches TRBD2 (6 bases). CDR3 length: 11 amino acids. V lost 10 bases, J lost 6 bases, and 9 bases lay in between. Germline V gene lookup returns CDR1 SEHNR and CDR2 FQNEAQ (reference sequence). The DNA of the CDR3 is TGTGCCAAAGGCGGGGCCGGGGAGCTGTTTTTT. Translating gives CAKGGAGELFF.